This T cell receptor beta chain was identified during a study of blood T cell repertoires in COVID-19. Study-wide background: The United States, Italy and Spain provided the acute and convalescent COVID-19 samples.

V trimming: 2 bases; J trimming: 5 bases; junction bases outside the gene matches: 4. This CDR3 comprises 14 residues. Germline CDR1 and CDR2: SGHNT and YYREEE (reference sequence). The method was immunoSEQ multiplex PCR; TCRdb's version includes in-frame clones alone and lacks a portion of them. The sample carries around 60,000 clones, about 80% recorded once. The clonotype comes from a man aged 30 to 45 with COVID-19, enrolled during active disease. Sequenced material: peripheral blood. The J gene is TRBJ1-1, the V gene TRBV5-4, with TRBD1 matching over 9 bases. This chain's CDR3 is CASSLGQGRTEAFF. The CDR3 region has the DNA TGTGCCAGCAGCTTAGGACAGGGGAGAACTGAAGCTTTCTTT.